What follows are 20 T cell receptor beta chains derived from one specimen sequenced in a study of blood T cell repertoires in COVID-19. The repertoire was sequenced with immunoSEQ multiplex PCR; TCRdb's copy has only in-frame clones and lacks some. The sample includes under 250,000 clones, 70% to 90% of them seen just once. The sequenced sample consisted of peripheral blood. These receptors originate from a man younger than 30 with active or convalescent COVID-19.

In DNA, the CDR3 is TGTGCCAGCAGCCGTGACACATACGAGCAGTACTTC. Translating gives CASSRDTYEQYF. The chain couples TRBV6-6 to TRBJ2-7; no reliable D call. V lost 6 bases and J 4 bases, leaving 10 bases between the germline ends. Germline V CDR1 and CDR2: MNHNY, SVGAGI (reference sequence). This CDR3 has 12 amino acids.

This clone was found once. CDR3 in DNA: TGTGCCAGCAGCCTTGACAACAATCAGCCCCAGCATTTT. Translating it yields CASSLDNNQPQHF. The chain couples TRBV5-4 to TRBJ1-5, with D unclear. This CDR3 comprises 13 residues. V gave up 4 bases and J gave up 3 bases, with 8 bases separating them. CDR1 and CDR2 (germline): SGHNT, YYREEE (reference sequence).

J is TRBJ2-1 and V is TRBV6-5; 10 positions agree with TRBD2. After removal of 7 bases from V and 6 bases from J, the junction contained 9 bases not matched to a gene. In germline, CDR1 is MNHEY, CDR2 SVGAGI. The CDR3 has 15 residues. The CDR3 loop reads CASTPSSGGSNEQFF. The CDR3 coding sequence is TGTGCCAGCACTCCGTCTAGCGGGGGCTCCAATGAGCAGTTCTTC.

This chain links TRBV14 with TRBJ1-1; TRBD1 is a possible D gene (5 bases). Trimming stripped 2 bases from V and 4 bases from J, with 8 bases between. This CDR3 is built from 13 residues. Germline assignment: CDR1 SGHDN and CDR2 FVKESK. CDR3 DNA sequence: TGTGCCAGCAGCCAACAAAGGGGCACTGAAGCTTTCTTT. This sequence encodes CASSQQRGTEAFF.

This clone was seen a handful of times. V is TRBV7-9 and J is TRBJ2-7, with a tentative D call TRBD1 (5 bases). In germline, CDR1 is SEHNR, CDR2 FQNEAQ (reference sequence). This CDR3 is built from 12 residues. V was shortened by 5 bases and J by 3 bases, with 8 bases between the two germline ends. CDR3 sequence: CASSVQDYEQYF. CDR3 coding DNA: TGTGCCAGCAGCGTACAGGACTACGAGCAGTACTTC.

The chain has TRBV6-5 and TRBJ1-1; 8 bases are a match to TRBD1. Germline values: CDR1 MNHEY, CDR2 SVGAGI. Unmatched junction bases numbered 9, after V lost 2 bases and J lost 7 bases. The CDR3 runs 15 residues. Here the CDR3 DNA reads TGTGCCAGCAGTTACAACCAGGGGGCTAGTGGTGAAGCTTTCTTT. It encodes CASSYNQGASGEAFF.

J is TRBJ2-7 and V is TRBV28; 10 bases line up with TRBD1. V dropped 4 bases and J dropped 4; count of bases not matched to a gene: 4. Germline V gene lookup returns CDR1 MDHEN and CDR2 SYDVKM. The CDR3 is made up of 14 amino acids. CDR3 in amino acids: CASSSTGGAYEQYF. DNA of the CDR3: TGTGCCAGCAGTTCGACAGGGGGCGCTTACGAGCAGTACTTC.

The chain uses TRBV5-1 and TRBJ2-1; perhaps TRBD1 as D (6 bases). CDR1 and CDR2 (germline): SGHRS, YFSETQ. The CDR3 is made up of 17 amino acids. Trimming stripped 2 bases from V and 6 bases from J, with 21 bases between. The DNA of the CDR3 is TGCGCCAGCAGCTTAACCCCGACAGGTGATGGCCGCAATGAGCAGTTCTTC. It yields the protein CASSLTPTGDGRNEQFF.

A single count supports this clone. The gene calls are TRBV4-3 and TRBJ1-1; weak D call: TRBD1 (6 bases). This CDR3 region has 16 residues. Germline V CDR1 and CDR2: LGHNA, YSLEER. The germline V and J ends were trimmed by 1 base and 6 bases, with 18 bases remaining between them. DNA of the CDR3: TGCGCCAGCAGCCAAGGGCCGGGACCAGGGGCGGCTGAAGCTTTCTTT. Protein sequence: CASSQGPGPGAAEAFF.

The CDR3 protein is CASSEAGVGYEQYF. CDR3 nucleotide sequence: TGTGCCAGCAGTGAAGCGGGAGTCGGCTACGAGCAGTACTTC. This chain joins TRBV6-1 and TRBJ2-7; D possibly corresponds to TRBD2 (5 bases). The germline V gene encodes CDR1 MNHNS and CDR2 SASEGT. This CDR3 has 14 amino acids. Trimming removed 0 bases at V and 3 bases at J, with 9 bases between.

The chain uses TRBV27 and TRBJ2-6; 8 bases are shared with TRBD2. Germline V gene data show CDR1 as MNHEY and CDR2 as SMNVEV (reference sequence). The CDR3 is 16 residues long. V shed 8 bases and J 0 bases; nucleotides not matched to a gene: 6. The CDR3 DNA reads as TGTGCCAGCGGCGGGGGGCCCCTCTCTGGGGCCAACGTCCTGACTTTC. Translation: CASGGGPLSGANVLTF.

The rearrangement links TRBV6-5 to TRBJ2-1; possible D gene TRBD2, 7 bases. CDR1 is MNHEY, CDR2 SVGAGI, per germline. The CDR3 has 13 residues. V was clipped by 6 bases and J by 8 bases, with 14 bases between them. CDR3 residues: CASRPMGGHEQFF. CDR3 DNA: TGTGCCAGCAGGCCCATGGGGGGGCATGAGCAGTTCTTC.

The chain combines TRBV5-1 with TRBJ1-2; no reliable D call. Germline V gene lookup returns CDR1 SGHRS and CDR2 YFSETQ. CDR3 length: 15 amino acids. V lost 4 bases and J lost 4, with 17 bases in between. This CDR3 reads CASSRTAEGGYGYTF. In nucleotides, the CDR3 is TGCGCCAGCAGCCGCACTGCGGAGGGTGGCTATGGCTACACCTTC.

This sequence joins TRBV5-1 and TRBJ1-2; D ambiguous. Trimming cost V 0 bases and J 0 bases, with 9 bases left between them. The CDR3 covers 15 residues. CDR1 and CDR2 from the germline V gene are SGHRS and YFSETQ. The CDR3 DNA reads as TGCGCCAGCAGCTTGGCCGCGGCAGCTAACTATGGCTACACCTTC. It yields the protein CASSLAAAANYGYTF.

The chain is built from TRBV13 and TRBJ1-2, with a possible D match to TRBD1 (6 bases). V gave up 4 bases and J gave up 3 bases, with 12 bases separating them. Germline V CDR1 and CDR2: PRHDT, FYEKMQ (reference sequence). The CDR3 consists of 14 residues. CDR3 nucleotide sequence: TGTGCCAGCAGCTCGAGGACAGCCTACTATGGCTACACCTTC. This encodes CASSSRTAYYGYTF. Supplemented by reference TRBV13 and TRBJ1-2, the full variable domain reads AAGVIQSPRHLIKEKRETATLKCYPIPRHDTVYWYQQGPGQDPQFLISFYEKMQSDKGSIPDRFSAQQFSDYHSELNMSSLELGDSALYFCASSSRTAYYGYTFGSGTRLTVV.

The chain is built from TRBV24-1 and TRBJ2-1; 7 bases line up with TRBD2. Germline V gene sequence: CDR1 KGHDR, CDR2 SFDVKD. V shed 3 bases and J 0 bases; nucleotides not matched to a gene: 13. The CDR3 is 19 amino acids. CDR3 in DNA: TGTGCCACCAGTGATCTGAGGGCGAGCGGGAAGAGCTCCTACAATGAGCAGTTCTTC. The encoded protein is CATSDLRASGKSSYNEQFF.

The V gene is TRBV4-3, the J gene TRBJ2-6; D unresolved. V was shortened by 0 bases and J by 2 bases, with 5 bases between the two germline ends. This CDR3 comprises 15 residues. CDR1 LGHNA and CDR2 YSLEER come from the germline V gene. Here the CDR3 reads CASSQDEPGANVLTF. For the CDR3, the DNA is TGCGCCAGCAGCCAAGATGAGCCTGGGGCCAACGTCCTGACTTTC.

The chain links TRBV11-2 to TRBJ1-5; D is unclear. The CDR3 totals 15 residues. CDR1 and CDR2 from the germline V gene are SGHAT and FQNNGV. The V gene lost 0 bases and the J gene lost 2 bases, with 8 bases spanning the gap. Written as DNA, the CDR3 is TGTGCCAGCAGCTTAGATAGTACAGGCAATCAGCCCCAGCATTTT. Translating it yields CASSLDSTGNQPQHF.

The chain recombines TRBV27 with TRBJ2-7, with TRBD2 identical over 11 bases. The CDR3 is made up of 14 amino acids. Trimming removed 1 base from V and 5 bases from J; junction bases left unmatched: 1. CDR1 is MNHEY, CDR2 SMNVEV, per germline (reference sequence). CDR3 in DNA: TGTGCCAGCAGTTTATTAGCGGGAGGGAACGAGCAGTACTTC. Protein: CASSLLAGGNEQYF.

This clone was seen only a few times. The chain recombines TRBV10-3 with TRBJ1-3, with D unclear. Germline loops: CDR1 ENHRY, CDR2 SYGVKD. This CDR3 region has 13 residues. V was pared by 6 bases and J by 2 bases, with 8 bases between. CDR3 nucleotide sequence: TGTGCCATCAGAGACATCACTGGAAACACCATATATTTT. Translating it yields CAIRDITGNTIYF.